This T cell receptor (beta chain) was found in a study of cytomegalovirus exposure and HLA in healthy donors. Findings and caveats of the study: Later on, an analysis tied under 20,000 TCR beta sequences to HLA alleles at 0.05 false discovery rate. The presence/absence work took it that sequencing depth was about the same across donors. Excluded were some V segments that proved indistinguishable, including TRBV6-2 and TRBV6-3. A likely sequencing artifact accounted for one observed cluster of highly shared sequence variants.

Primers included in the PCR were 60 Vbeta and 13 Jbeta primers. Clones were sequenced by immunoSEQ multiplex PCR, and TCRdb holds only the in-frame ones, with some missing. The table lists 100,000 to 150,000 clones, 75% of them singletons. Germline lookup yields CDR1 GTSNPN and CDR2 SVGIG (reference sequence). The germline V and J ends were trimmed by 0 bases and 1 base, with 14 bases remaining between them. The CDR3 sequence is 16 residues long. As regards this clone: Its matching antigen is unknown.

Sequences were obtained from PBMCs. The clonotype comes from a woman between 40 and 50 years old in good health and CMV-seropositive. The genes are TRBV30 and TRBJ2-3, with D unresolved. In DNA, the CDR3 is TGTGCCTGGAGTGTAATTACGGGTCGGGGCACAGATACGCAGTATTTT. It translates to CAWSVITGRGTDTQYF. Drawing the rest from reference TRBV30 and TRBJ2-3, the complete variable domain is SQTIHQWPATLVQPVGSPLSLECTVEGTSNPNLYWYRQAAGRGLQLLFYSVGIGQISSEVPQNLSASRPQDRQFILSSKKLLLSDSGFYLCAWSVITGRGTDTQYFGPGTRLTVL.